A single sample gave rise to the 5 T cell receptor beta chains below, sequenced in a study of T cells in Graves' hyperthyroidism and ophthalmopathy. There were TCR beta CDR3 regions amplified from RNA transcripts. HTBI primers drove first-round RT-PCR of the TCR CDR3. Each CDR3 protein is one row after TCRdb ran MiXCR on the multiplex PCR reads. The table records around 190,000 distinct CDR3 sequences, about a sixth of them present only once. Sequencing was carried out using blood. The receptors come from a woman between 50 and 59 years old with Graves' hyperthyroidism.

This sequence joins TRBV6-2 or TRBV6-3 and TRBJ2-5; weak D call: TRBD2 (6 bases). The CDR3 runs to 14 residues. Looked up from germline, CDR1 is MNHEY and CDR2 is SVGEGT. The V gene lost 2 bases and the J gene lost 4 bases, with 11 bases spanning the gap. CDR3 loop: CASSYGGGRETQYF. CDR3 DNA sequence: TGTGCCAGCAGTTACGGGGGAGGTCGAGAGACCCAGTACTTC.

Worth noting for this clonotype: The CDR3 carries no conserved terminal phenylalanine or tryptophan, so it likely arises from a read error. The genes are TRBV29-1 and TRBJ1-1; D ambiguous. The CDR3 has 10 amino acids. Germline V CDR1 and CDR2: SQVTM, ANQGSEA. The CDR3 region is CGVEGPEAFL. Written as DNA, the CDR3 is TGCGGCGTTGAAGGTCCCGAGGCTTTCCTT.

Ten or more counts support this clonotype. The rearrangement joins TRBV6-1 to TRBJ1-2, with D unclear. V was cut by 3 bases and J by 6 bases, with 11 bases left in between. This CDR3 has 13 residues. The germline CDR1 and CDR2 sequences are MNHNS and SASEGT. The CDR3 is CASSDLGIDGYTF. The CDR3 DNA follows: TGTGCCAGCAGTGACTTAGGGATCGATGGCTACACCTTC.

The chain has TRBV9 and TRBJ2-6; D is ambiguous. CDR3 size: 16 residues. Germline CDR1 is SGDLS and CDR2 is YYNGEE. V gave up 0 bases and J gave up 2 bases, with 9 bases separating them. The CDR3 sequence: CASSVAEAAGANVLTF. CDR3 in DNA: TGTGCCAGCAGCGTAGCTGAGGCGGCTGGGGCCAACGTCCTGACTTTC.

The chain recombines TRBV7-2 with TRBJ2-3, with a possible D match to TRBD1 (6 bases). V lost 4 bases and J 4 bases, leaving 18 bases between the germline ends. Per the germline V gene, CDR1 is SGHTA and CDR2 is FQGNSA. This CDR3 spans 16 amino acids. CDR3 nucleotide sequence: TGTGCCAGCAGCTCAAGGGGGATGGTTAGGGCAGATACGCAGTATTTT. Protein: CASSSRGMVRADTQYF.